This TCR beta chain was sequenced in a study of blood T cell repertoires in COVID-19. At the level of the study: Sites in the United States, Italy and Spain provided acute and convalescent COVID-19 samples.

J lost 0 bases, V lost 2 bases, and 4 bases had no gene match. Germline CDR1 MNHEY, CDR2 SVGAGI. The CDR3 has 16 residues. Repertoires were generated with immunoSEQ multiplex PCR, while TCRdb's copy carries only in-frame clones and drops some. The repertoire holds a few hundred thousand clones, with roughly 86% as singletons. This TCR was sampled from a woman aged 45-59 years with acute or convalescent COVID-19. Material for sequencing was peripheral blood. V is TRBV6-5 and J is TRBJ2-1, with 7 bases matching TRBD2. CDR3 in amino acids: CASSYSLADSYNEQFF. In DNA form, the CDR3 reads TGTGCCAGCAGTTACAGTCTAGCGGACTCCTACAATGAGCAGTTCTTC.